This TCR beta chain originates from a study of T cells in Graves' hyperthyroidism and ophthalmopathy. CDR1 and CDR2 (germline): SGHTA, FQGNSA. The ends were cut back, 7 bases at V and 0 bases at J, with 8 bases in the middle. The CDR3 is 13 residues long. The study, taken as a whole, reports: The model made its ophthalmopathy prediction, and onset followed a median around six months later.

Stable Graves' hyperthyroidism denoted no ophthalmopathy progression over 18 months. 10 ml fresh peripheral blood yielded the PBMCs. Amplified regions were TCR beta CDR3 sequences from RNA transcripts. Using the HTBI primer set, a first-round RT-PCR was run on the TCR CDR3. A single record per CDR3 protein comes from TCRdb applying MiXCR to the multiplex PCR reads. In the table there are roughly 720,000 distinct CDR3 sequences, 15% to 20% of which are singletons. Comments on this clonotype: Its target is unknown.

This chain joins TRBV7-2 and TRBJ2-3; no reliable D call. This sequence originates from a man in his forties or fifties with Graves' hyperthyroidism. The sequencing sample was made of blood. CDR3 residues: CASTTRSTDTQYF. CDR3 bases: TGTGCCAGCACCACAAGGAGCACAGATACGCAGTATTTT.